This T cell receptor (beta chain) was recorded in a study of T cells in localized non-small cell lung cancer. Overall study findings and caveats: Blood T cell density predicted longer survival; adjacent-lung clonality, shorter. Appearing in adjacent lung were a median approximately 57 of the top 100 tumor clones. Of the tissues analyzed, uninvolved adjacent lung showed maximal T cell clonality, greater than tumor. Sequencing, confined to only one tumor region, leaves heterogeneity possible.

Profiling relied on immunoSEQ multiplex PCR, and the TCRdb table lists in-frame clones only, not all of them. The table records 55,000 to 80,000 clones, 70% to 90% of them present only once. Regarding this clone: The antigen remains unidentified.

Trimming took 2 bases from V and 3 from J, leaving 12 bases between them. This CDR3 contains 14 residues. Looked up from germline, CDR1 is GTSNPN and CDR2 is SVGIG (reference sequence). The rearrangement joins TRBV30 to TRBJ2-3; weak D call: TRBD2 (6 bases). The origin of this receptor is an older female donor with stage I lung adenocarcinoma. The specimen was peripheral blood, collected before any cancer treatment. The CDR3 DNA sequence: TGTGCCTGGAGTACCCGGAGCGGGACAGATACGCAGTATTTT. Its translation is CAWSTRSGTDTQYF.